Following are 21 T cell receptor beta chains from one sample sequenced in a study of T cells in Graves' hyperthyroidism and ophthalmopathy. Amplification of TCR beta CDR3 regions used RNA as the template. Carried out on the TCR CDR3, a first-round RT-PCR used the HTBI primer set. TCRdb re-derived calls from the multiplex PCR reads in MiXCR, one entry per CDR3 protein. The table records 250,000 to 300,000 distinct CDR3 sequences, roughly 15% of them present only once. Sequences were obtained from blood. The receptors come from a woman in her twenties or thirties with Graves' hyperthyroidism that later progressed to Graves' ophthalmopathy.

In its sample, this clonotype was seen many times. V usage is TRBV27 and J usage is TRBJ1-5; TRBD1 matches 12 bases. Losses at the gene ends were 7 bases for V and 4 bases for J; bases not matched to a gene: 17. The CDR3 runs 19 residues. Germline V CDR1 and CDR2: MNHEY, SMNVEV (reference sequence). The CDR3 sequence: CASTPYGTGGSLGNQPQHF. The CDR3, as DNA: TGTGCCAGCACCCCATACGGGACAGGGGGCTCCCTTGGGAATCAGCCCCAGCATTTT.

The sample holds many counts of this clonotype. V is TRBV7-2 and J is TRBJ2-3; D ambiguous. Trimming shortened V by 3 bases and J by 0 bases, and 10 bases separated the two germline ends. Germline assignment: CDR1 SGHTA and CDR2 FQGNSA. The length of the CDR3 is 15 residues. CDR3 DNA sequence: TGTGCCAGCAGCTTCGGGCCCGCAAGCACAGATACGCAGTATTTT. Translated: CASSFGPASTDTQYF.

This clonotype was seen many times. The chain couples TRBV29-1 to TRBJ2-1; unclear D gene. This CDR3 has 15 residues. Trimming cost V 5 bases and J 3 bases, with 17 bases left between them. Germline V lookup: CDR1 SQVTM, CDR2 ANQGSEA. CDR3 bases: TGCAGCGTTACCCGGGTTCATGACCTCTACAATGAGCAGTTCTTC. It translates to CSVTRVHDLYNEQFF.

This clonotype has a count of ten or more. This chain uses TRBV11-2 with TRBJ2-1; D remains ambiguous. Germline CDR1 is SGHAT and CDR2 is FQNNGV. The CDR3 consists of 15 residues. The V and J ends lost 6 bases and 0 bases respectively, with 12 bases between them. This CDR3 is CASSPTLSSYNEQFF. For the CDR3, the DNA is TGTGCCAGCAGTCCAACCCTGAGCTCCTACAATGAGCAGTTCTTC.

This clonotype was seen at least ten times. The V and J genes are TRBV6-2 or TRBV6-3 and TRBJ1-2; D unclear. With 2 bases removed from V and 6 bases from J, the gap between germline ends came to 16 bases. The CDR3 covers 15 residues. Germline CDR1 is MNHEY and CDR2 is SVGEGT. CDR3 loop: CASSYVSPRTHGYTF. For the CDR3, the DNA is TGTGCCAGCAGTTACGTATCACCCCGGACCCATGGCTACACCTTC.

This clonotype was counted ten times or more. The V and J genes are TRBV18 and TRBJ2-2, with 8 bases fitting TRBD1. The germline V gene encodes CDR1 KGHSH and CDR2 LQKENI. This CDR3 region has 13 residues. The trim removed 5 bases at V and 11 bases at J, leaving 7 bases unmatched. CDR3 DNA: TGTGCCAGCTCATCTCCGGGACAGGTTGAGCTGTTTTTT. Its protein is CASSSPGQVELFF.

This clonotype was counted many times. This sequence joins TRBV20-1 and TRBJ2-1; unclear D gene. CDR1 is DFQATT, CDR2 SNEGSKA, per germline (reference sequence). This CDR3 comprises 14 residues. V was shortened by 6 bases and J by 8 bases, with 20 bases between the two germline ends. This CDR3 reads CSAQADGLQYEQFF. Here the CDR3 DNA reads TGCAGTGCCCAGGCCGACGGGCTACAATATGAGCAGTTCTTC.

This clonotype was detected ten times or more. The chain links TRBV7-8 to TRBJ2-1, with D tentatively TRBD2 (6 bases). The germline V gene encodes CDR1 SGHVS and CDR2 FQNEAQ. Trimming cost V 1 base and J 4 bases, with 11 bases left between them. The CDR3 sequence is 15 residues long. CDR3 region: CASSLGPGSYNEQFF. The CDR3 DNA is TGTGCCAGCAGCTTAGGGCCCGGGAGTTACAATGAGCAGTTCTTC.

This clonotype showed up many times. This chain uses TRBV20-1 with TRBJ2-7; TRBD2 agrees at 7 bases. CDR1 is DFQATT and CDR2 is SNEGSKA in the germline V gene (reference sequence). With V trimmed by 2 bases and J by 3 bases, 4 bases remained unmatched. This CDR3 is built from 13 residues. The CDR3 region has the DNA TGCAGTGCTAGAAACCTAGCGGACTACGAGCAGTACTTC. Encoded protein: CSARNLADYEQYF.

Many counts were recorded for this clonotype. This sequence joins TRBV24-1 and TRBJ2-5; D is possibly TRBD1 (6 bases). This CDR3 region has 18 residues. The germline V gene has CDR1 KGHDR and CDR2 SFDVKD. The V end was cut by 5 bases, the J end by 7 bases, with 28 bases between. CDR3 amino acids: CATSATDGDNTQWGTQYF. Here the CDR3 DNA reads TGTGCCACCAGTGCAACCGACGGGGACAACACGCAATGGGGGACCCAGTACTTC.

This clonotype was recorded at least ten times. The chain uses TRBV7-8 and TRBJ2-1; possible D gene TRBD2, 5 bases. Trimming left V 5 bases short and J 5 bases short, with 19 bases between. The CDR3 runs to 16 residues. CDR1 SGHVS and CDR2 FQNEAQ come from the germline V gene. DNA of the CDR3: TGTGCCAGCAGCGGATGGGCGGGCGATCGGGACAATGAGCAGTTCTTC. Amino acid sequence: CASSGWAGDRDNEQFF.

This clonotype was seen at least ten times. The chain has TRBV7-9 and TRBJ1-1; maybe TRBD1 (6 bases). Germline V gene data show CDR1 as SEHNR and CDR2 as FQNEAQ (reference sequence). Trimming left V 4 bases short and J 4 bases short, with 13 bases between. CDR3 length: 14 amino acids. CDR3 in DNA: TGTGCCAGCAGCTCAGGACAGCTTGGCACTGAAGCTTTCTTT. Its translation: CASSSGQLGTEAFF.

This clonotype has more than one count but fewer than ten. This chain connects TRBV12-3 or TRBV12-4 to TRBJ2-4, with D unclear. V lost 0 bases to trimming and J lost 10 bases, with 16 bases between them. The CDR3 is made up of 15 amino acids. In DNA, the CDR3 is TGTGCCAGCAGTTTAGCGATTAGCCGCCTAGAGATTCAGTACTTC. This encodes CASSLAISRLEIQYF.

This clonotype was recorded only once. This chain joins TRBV12-3 or TRBV12-4 and TRBJ2-5; TRBD2 is a possible D gene (7 bases). This CDR3 is 15 amino acids long. Trimming left V 8 bases short and J 4 bases short, with 20 bases between. The CDR3 sequence is CASRRLAGGGETQYF. For the CDR3, the DNA is TGTGCCAGCCGCCGACTAGCCGGAGGGGGAGAGACCCAGTACTTC.

This clonotype occurred many times. The chain is built from TRBV20-1 and TRBJ2-7, with 10 bases that match TRBD1. V dropped 4 bases and J dropped 6; count of bases not matched to a gene: 6. Germline CDR1 DFQATT, CDR2 SNEGSKA (reference sequence). The CDR3 is made up of 13 amino acids. CDR3 amino acids: CSATGTGVGEQYF. CDR3 DNA sequence: TGCAGTGCTACCGGGACAGGGGTGGGCGAGCAGTACTTC.

As to this clonotype: Just one base apart from a much larger clone, this may be a read error. V gene TRBV2 combines with J gene TRBJ1-1; D unresolved. CDR1 and CDR2 from the germline V gene are SNHLY and FYNNEI. The CDR3 sequence is 13 residues long. Trimming took off 8 bases at V and 7 bases at J, with 17 bases between the two ends. CDR3 protein: CASGRMSPVEAFF. DNA for the CDR3: TGTGCCAGCGGCCGAATGTCCCCCGTTGAAGCTTTCTTT.

This clonotype showed up many times. Relative to the germline gene, one junction end is altered; a read error may explain this. The chain recombines TRBV2 with TRBJ2-5; D call uncertain. CDR1 is SNHLY and CDR2 is FYNNEI in the germline V gene. CDR3 length: 10 residues. This CDR3 is CATSVETQYF. In DNA form, the CDR3 reads TGTGCCACCAGTGTCGAGACCCAGTACTTC.

The table lists this clonotype with many counts. V is TRBV10-2 and J is TRBJ2-2, with D unresolved. CDR1 and CDR2 from the germline V gene are WSHSY and SAAADI. Deletions cut 2 bases from V and 13 bases from J, with 11 bases between. The CDR3 runs to 12 residues. The CDR3 DNA reads as TGCGCCAGCAGTGAGATTGGCGCTGGGCTGTTTTTT. As protein: CASSEIGAGLFF.

This clonotype was detected only a few times. The chain's CDR3 is CAISESGLALLRNEQFF. CDR3 nucleotide sequence: TGTGCCATCAGTGAGAGCGGACTAGCGTTATTGAGAAATGAGCAGTTCTTC. This chain links TRBV10-3 with TRBJ2-1, with 9 bases identical to TRBD2. Germline-derived CDR1 and CDR2 are ENHRY and SYGVKD. V lost 2 bases to trimming and J lost 7 bases; unmatched junction nucleotides: 12. CDR3 length equals 17 residues.

This clonotype was observed at least ten times. The chain couples TRBV7-3 to TRBJ1-1; D is perhaps TRBD1 (6 bases). The CDR3 contains 13 residues. Trimming stripped 5 bases from V and 5 bases from J, with 12 bases between. Germline lookup yields CDR1 SGHTA and CDR2 FQGTGA. For the CDR3, the DNA is TGTGCCAGCAGCGAGCAGGGGTGGACTGAAGCTTTCTTT. This gives the protein CASSEQGWTEAFF.

Many counts were recorded for this clonotype. The chain couples TRBV12-3 or TRBV12-4 to TRBJ2-1; 7 bases are a match to TRBD2. J lost 0 bases, V lost 8 bases, and 19 bases had no gene match. This CDR3 contains 19 residues. The CDR3 region has the DNA TGTGCCAGCGGCAAGGGAGGTCCGGGGGGACTTAGCTCCTACAATGAGCAGTTCTTC. The encoded protein is CASGKGGPGGLSSYNEQFF.